The 21 T cell receptor beta chains below come from one sample, sequenced in a study of shared clonotypes between healthy human individuals. The repertoire was sequenced with immunoSEQ multiplex PCR; TCRdb's copy has only in-frame clones and lacks some. The sample lists over 950,000 clones, roughly 77% occurring once. The sequenced sample was memory CD4+ T cells from PBMCs. Subset defined: CD45RA-negative fraction. The receptors come from a man aged 18 to 35 in good health. Some clones in this sample may be carry-over from other donors' samples.

To note about this clone: Other nucleotide sequences in the sample specify the same CDR3. This chain joins TRBV27 and TRBJ2-7, with D unclear. In germline, CDR1 is MNHEY, CDR2 SMNVEV (reference sequence). V was shortened by 5 bases and J by 2 bases, with 4 bases between the two germline ends. The CDR3 is 11 residues long. Written as DNA, the CDR3 is TGTGCCAGCAGTCCGACCTACGAGCAGTACTTC. It specifies CASSPTYEQYF.

The V and J genes are TRBV2 and TRBJ2-1, with D possibly matching TRBD2 (6 bases). The CDR3 runs 10 residues. The V end lost 6 bases, the J end lost 14 bases, and 11 bases lay between the germline ends. The V gene's germline CDR1 is SNHLY and CDR2 FYNNEI. CDR3 bases: TGTGCCAGCAGAGGACCGGGGGAGTTCTTC. It translates to CASRGPGEFF.

The V gene is TRBV19, the J gene TRBJ2-3; D unresolved. V was trimmed by 10 bases and J by 3 bases, leaving 14 bases between them. CDR3 length: 13 residues. Germline V lookup: CDR1 LNHDA, CDR2 SQIVND (reference sequence). CDR3 sequence (DNA): TGTGCCACGCGCGAGAGTCCGACAGATACGCAGTATTTT. Translating it yields CATRESPTDTQYF.

This clone was counted ten times or more. V and J are TRBV10-3 and TRBJ1-4; the match to TRBD1 covers 11 bases. CDR3 length: 14 amino acids. Germline V gives CDR1 ENHRY, CDR2 SYGVKD. J was trimmed by 8 bases and V by 10 bases; bases with no gene match: 9. The CDR3 DNA is TGTGCCACCAAGGACAGGGGGCAGGGAGAAAAACTGTTTTTT. Encoded protein: CATKDRGQGEKLFF.

This chain joins TRBV6-5 and TRBJ2-7, with D perhaps assigned TRBD1 or TRBD2 (5 bases each). The CDR3 runs 15 residues. V shed 3 bases and J shed 1 base, with 13 bases lying between them. Germline V gives CDR1 MNHEY, CDR2 SVGAGI. As DNA, the CDR3 is TGTGCCAGCAGTTATTACGGGACGGGATCCTACGAGCAGTACTTC. Translated: CASSYYGTGSYEQYF.

Concerning this clone itself: This sample also contains other DNA sequences that code for the same CDR3. This sequence joins TRBV5-6 and TRBJ2-5; 10 positions agree with TRBD2. The CDR3 runs to 15 residues. Germline lookup yields CDR1 SGHDT and CDR2 YYEEEE. Trimming at V came to 1 base and at J to 3 bases, leaving 3 bases not matched to a gene. The CDR3 DNA follows: TGTGCCAGCAGCTTGCTTCTAGCGGGAGAAGAGACCCAGTACTTC. The encoded protein is CASSLLLAGEETQYF.

This chain connects TRBV11-3 to TRBJ2-1, with a weak D call TRBD2 (5 bases). The CDR3 runs 14 residues. The germline V gene has CDR1 SGHNT and CDR2 YENEEA. The V gene lost 2 bases and the J gene lost 4 bases, with 9 bases spanning the gap. CDR3 residues: CASSLLSGYNEQFF. CDR3 bases: TGTGCCAGCAGCTTACTGTCGGGATACAATGAGCAGTTCTTC.

The chain links TRBV30 to TRBJ1-1; D call uncertain. The CDR3 is 15 amino acids. Between the trimmed V and J ends, which lost 1 base and 3 bases, there was a span of 15 bases. Germline V gene data show CDR1 as GTSNPN and CDR2 as SVGIG (reference sequence). The CDR3 DNA sequence: TGTGCCTGGAGTGCCATTAGCGGGCGGCACACTGAAGCTTTCTTT. The encoded protein is CAWSAISGRHTEAFF.

The chain links TRBV28 to TRBJ2-5; tentatively, D is TRBD2 (7 bases). Looked up from germline, CDR1 is MDHEN and CDR2 is SYDVKM. The ends were cut back, 8 bases at V and 4 bases at J, with 20 bases in the middle. This CDR3 is built from 15 residues. CDR3 nucleotide sequence: TGTGCCAGCTCTCCAAATAGGGGGGGCGCAGAGACCCAGTACTTC. Protein: CASSPNRGGAETQYF.

This rearrangement joins TRBV6-5 to TRBJ1-1; D remains unclear. V was cut by 5 bases and J by 4 bases, with 11 bases left in between. Per germline, CDR1 MNHEY and CDR2 SVGAGI. This CDR3 spans 13 amino acids. This CDR3 reads CASSRDTATEAFF. Here the CDR3 DNA reads TGTGCCAGCAGTCGTGACACGGCCACTGAAGCTTTCTTT.

V usage is TRBV11-3 and J usage is TRBJ2-1; 8 bases fit TRBD2. Germline V CDR1 and CDR2: SGHNT, YENEEA. The CDR3 consists of 12 residues. Trimming took 5 bases from V and 16 from J; bases not matched to a gene: 10. DNA of the CDR3: TGTGCCAGCAGCCCCTCGGGCGGGAGGTTATTCTTC. This sequence encodes CASSPSGGRLFF.

The chain joins TRBV6-5 to TRBJ2-7; weak D call: TRBD2 (5 bases). CDR1 and CDR2 from the germline V gene are MNHEY and SVGAGI. This CDR3 contains 14 residues. The germline V and J ends were trimmed by 5 bases and 5 bases, with 16 bases remaining between them. CDR3 nucleotide sequence: TGTGCCAGCAGTCCGGGATCTAAATTGGACGAGCAGTACTTC. It encodes CASSPGSKLDEQYF.

The chain joins TRBV7-2 to TRBJ1-1, with D maybe TRBD1 (6 bases). CDR3 size: 15 residues. CDR1 SGHTA and CDR2 FQGNSA come from the germline V gene. Trimming shortened V by 2 bases and J by 0 bases, and 10 bases separated the two germline ends. CDR3: CASSLLGGLNTEAFF. DNA of the CDR3: TGTGCCAGCAGCTTATTGGGGGGCTTGAACACTGAAGCTTTCTTT.

This clone was counted ten times or more. The chain is built from TRBV7-3 and TRBJ2-5; no clear D gene. Germline values: CDR1 SGHTA, CDR2 FQGTGA. The CDR3 extends over 14 amino acids. Deletions cut 4 bases from V and 2 bases from J, with 11 bases between. CDR3 region: CASSSTGRQETQYF. CDR3 sequence (DNA): TGTGCCAGCAGCTCCACCGGACGTCAAGAGACCCAGTACTTC.

The rearrangement uses TRBV7-9 and TRBJ2-7; D may correspond to TRBD1 or TRBD2 (5 bases each). This CDR3 comprises 12 residues. Trimming pared 5 bases from V and 7 bases from J, leaving 12 bases between. Germline values: CDR1 SEHNR, CDR2 FQNEAQ (reference sequence). CDR3 region: CASSPRWGEQYF. Here the CDR3 DNA reads TGTGCCAGCAGCCCTCGGTGGGGGGAGCAGTACTTC.

The chain is built from TRBV4-3 and TRBJ2-3, with D possibly being TRBD2 (6 bases). The CDR3 is made up of 14 amino acids. CDR1 is LGHNA, CDR2 YSLEER, per germline. Trimming removed 1 base from V and 6 bases from J, with 11 bases in between. The CDR3 region has the DNA TGCGCCAGCAGCCAAGTGCGGGGTTCCGATACGCAGTATTTT. The encoded protein is CASSQVRGSDTQYF.

With regard to this clone: The identical CDR3 is also encoded by other nucleotide sequences in the sample. The CDR3 coding sequence is TGCGCCAGCAGCTTGGTTGGCGGGCCCACAGATACGCAGTATTTT. Translated, it gives CASSLVGGPTDTQYF. The V gene is TRBV5-1, the J gene TRBJ2-3, with D perhaps matching TRBD2 (5 bases). V lost 0 bases to trimming and J lost 2 bases, with 10 bases between them. Germline assignment: CDR1 SGHRS and CDR2 YFSETQ. The CDR3 length is 15 residues.

The chain combines TRBV7-9 with TRBJ2-3; weak D call: TRBD1 (5 bases). This CDR3 has 17 residues. Germline-derived CDR1 and CDR2 are SEHNR and FQNEAQ (reference sequence). V lost 3 bases to trimming and J lost 1 base, with 17 bases between them. The CDR3 region is CASSFRVRQGGTDTQYF. DNA of the CDR3: TGTGCCAGCAGCTTTAGGGTGCGCCAGGGCGGCACAGATACGCAGTATTTT.

The rearrangement links TRBV7-9 to TRBJ1-1, with unresolved D. Germline assignment: CDR1 SEHNR and CDR2 FQNEAQ (reference sequence). The length of the CDR3 is 14 residues. The V end was cut by 6 bases, the J end by 9 bases, with 20 bases between. The CDR3 loop is CASRGDGRIIQAFF. Written as DNA, the CDR3 is TGTGCCAGCAGAGGAGACGGCCGTATAATTCAAGCTTTCTTT.

The chain uses TRBV9 and TRBJ2-5; 8 bases are shared with TRBD2. The CDR3 totals 15 residues. J lost 2 bases, V lost 0 bases, and 3 bases had no gene match. From germline, CDR1 is SGDLS and CDR2 YYNGEE. CDR3 sequence reads: CASSVAAGVQETQYF. The CDR3 nucleotides are TGTGCCAGCAGCGTAGCAGCGGGAGTTCAAGAGACCCAGTACTTC.

About this clone itself: A junction boundary mismatches the germline segment, possibly from a read error. This chain uses TRBV28 with TRBJ2-7, with D perhaps TRBD1 (5 bases). Looked up from germline, CDR1 is MDHEN and CDR2 is SYDVKM. The CDR3 loop spans 13 amino acids. The CDR3 DNA reads TGTGCCAGCAGTTTACAACAGGCCGCGCCGAGTGAATTC. Translation: CASSLQQAAPSEF.